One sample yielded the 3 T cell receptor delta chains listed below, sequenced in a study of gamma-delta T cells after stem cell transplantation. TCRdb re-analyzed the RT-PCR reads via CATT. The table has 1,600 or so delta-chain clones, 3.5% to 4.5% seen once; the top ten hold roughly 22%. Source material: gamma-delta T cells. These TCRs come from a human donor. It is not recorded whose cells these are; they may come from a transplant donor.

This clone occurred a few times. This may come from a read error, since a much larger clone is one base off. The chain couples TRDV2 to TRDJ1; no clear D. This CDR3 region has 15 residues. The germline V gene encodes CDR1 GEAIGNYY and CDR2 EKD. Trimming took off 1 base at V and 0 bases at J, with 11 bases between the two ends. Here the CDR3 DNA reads TGTGCCTGTGACACACCGGGGCCGTACACCGATAAACTCATCTTT. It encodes CACDTPGPYTDKLIF.

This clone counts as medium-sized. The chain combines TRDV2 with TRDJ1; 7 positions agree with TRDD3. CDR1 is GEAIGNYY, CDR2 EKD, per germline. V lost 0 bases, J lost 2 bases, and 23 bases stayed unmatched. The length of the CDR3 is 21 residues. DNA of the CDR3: TGTGCCTGTGACACCGGTTCCCTTGGGGGACCCCGCGAAATGGGGACCGATAAACTCATCTTT. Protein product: CACDTGSLGGPREMGTDKLIF.

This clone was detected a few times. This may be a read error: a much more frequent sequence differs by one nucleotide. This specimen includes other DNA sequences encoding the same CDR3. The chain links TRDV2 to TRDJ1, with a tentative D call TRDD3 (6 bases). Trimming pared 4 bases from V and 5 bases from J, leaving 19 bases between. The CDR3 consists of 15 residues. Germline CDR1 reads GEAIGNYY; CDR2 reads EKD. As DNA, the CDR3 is TGTGCCTGTGAGGCCCTTGGTGGGGGGACTGATAAACTCATCTTT. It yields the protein CACEALGGGTDKLIF.